This T cell receptor beta chain derives from a study of cytomegalovirus exposure and HLA in healthy donors. Study information: It was reported in a later analysis that the 100 to 150 validation repertoires used the same platform as the approximately 650 first-cohort repertoires.

Clones were read by immunoSEQ multiplex PCR, and TCRdb kept only the in-frame ones, dropping some. The data hold tens of thousands of clones, with approximately 94% observed a single time. General study results and limits: Through in vitro validation, a few CMV-associated chains were shown to be specific for CMV antigens. The TCR clusters that emerged in the first cohort tended, a later analysis found, to co-occur in the 95 to 150 validation repertoires.

This clone was picked up one time. Its target is not known. CDR3 length equals 13 residues. V was shortened by 1 base and J by 0 bases, with 4 bases between the two germline ends. Germline assignment: CDR1 MNHNS and CDR2 SASEGT. The chain carries TRBV6-1 and TRBJ2-7; unclear D gene. The origin of this receptor is a man aged 18 to 29 in good health and CMV-seropositive. Sequencing was performed on PBMCs. The chain's CDR3 is CASSEDNSYEQYF. CDR3 DNA: TGTGCCAGCAGTGAAGACAACTCCTACGAGCAGTACTTC.